The clone carrying this T cell receptor (beta chain) was seen repeatedly, ten times or more. TCRdb ran MiXCR on the 5' RACE reads and lists one entry per CDR3 protein. The sample has fewer than 75,000 distinct CDR3 sequences, 3.4% seen once. This entry comes from a study of neurological immune-mediated disorders. With 1 base clipped from V and 4 bases from J, the junction kept 1 base outside the gene matches. CDR1 ENHRY and CDR2 SYGVKD come from the germline V gene. The CDR3 totals 14 residues. The J gene is TRBJ1-5, the V gene TRBV10-3, with 7 bases fitting TRBD1. Input material: PBMCs. This TCR came from a middle-aged man with multiple sclerosis. The CDR3 DNA sequence: TGTGCCATCAGTGAGTTACAGGGGAATCAGCCCCAGCATTTT. This gives the protein CAISELQGNQPQHF.